The sequence of this T cell receptor beta chain was determined in a study of beta chain features in type 1 diabetes (dated by TCRdb to 2016 to 2019). Some background on the complete study: No differences in mean age, gender distribution, total cell number or subset yield were found between patients and healthy donors. Across all samples, about 110 million sorted cells were examined, and cell number per subset correlated strongly with RNA yield. In the study, TCRB repertoires of sorted circulating CD4+ T cell subsets from recently diagnosed type 1 diabetes patients were compared with those of matched healthy donors. Naive and central memory subsets were obtained from all 30 or so donors, but regulatory and stem cell-like memory subsets were isolated from only 8 patients and roughly 8 healthy donors.

The investigation overall reported the following: Only small numbers of individuals were included in the HLA sub-analyses, which left unresolved whether HLA type had any influence on TCRB rearrangement. Sequencing cDNA rather than genomic DNA could over-represent highly expressing activated cells, although activation and CD3 levels did not differ between groups. At VDJ recombination sites, patients with type 1 diabetes made fewer insertions and deleted more nucleotides, a pattern implying thymic rearrangement abnormalities. Type 1 diabetes patients showed a moderate but significant shortening of TCRB CDR3 length in all four CD4+ subsets. Naive, central memory and regulatory TCRB repertoires appeared to be more alike among patients than among healthy donors. PCR might favor shorter templates, but patient and control samples were amplified and corrected together, so any skew would affect both groups equally.

Each donor gave one peripheral blood draw, roughly 120 mL on average, collected into heparinised tubes. A BD FACSAria II was used to sort naive, central memory, regulatory and stem cell-like memory CD4+ T cells with a panel that included CD45RO, CCR7, CD25, CD127, CD95 and CD27. Every sorted population had a purity above 95%. Right away, PBMCs were isolated by Lymphoprep density gradient centrifugation and were stained directly, with no culture step. So that batch effects would be minimized, each experiment stained and sorted samples in pairs, pairing one healthy donor with one patient. A word on this clone: Its antigen is currently not known. Per-base quality was not reported, and no clone a single base away is much larger than it.

The CDR3 spans 13 residues, from the cysteine through the phenylalanine. Only the CDR3 DNA is retained, 39 bases long and in frame from the first base. Via the germline V gene, CDR1 is SQVTM and CDR2 ANQGSEA. The V end loses 3 bases and the J end loses 14 bases, and a stretch of 20 bases separates them. The High Capacity cDNA Reverse Transcription Kit was used to reverse transcribe all of the isolated RNA, meaning that expressed TCRB transcripts were what got sequenced. Deep immunoSEQ sequencing was performed on naive, central memory and regulatory T cell samples, with an average of around 3.5 million total reads per sample. Sorted cells were lysed in RLT buffer, and RNA was extracted using DNase-treated RNeasy Micro or Mini kits according to cell number. To prevent cross-contamination, each cell subset was processed individually, whereas patient and healthy donor samples were processed jointly. The immunoSEQ multiplex PCR was used to amplify TCRB sequences from cDNA, yielding 87-bp fragments that span the CDR3 region. Sequencing of the amplicons was performed on the Illumina HiSeq platform. Concerning the study's data processing: PCR bias was computationally corrected using synthetic template baselines, reads within Hamming distance 2 were collapsed, and singletons that could not be merged were discarded. Reads were aligned to IMGT to assign V, D and J genes, CDR3 length, and insertions or deletions at six rearrangement sites. Clonotype counts were normalized to sorted cell number within each subset before computing true diversity and Gini coefficients with the tcR R package. Repertoire sharing was quantified using the overlap coefficient calculated on TCRB nucleotide sequences. Held by TCRdb, this immuneACCESS table contains in-frame sequences only and omits some clones. Under half of the omission traces to an unresolved V gene where checked; the cause of the rest is unknown. That table is the source of V, J and clone size, and D and trimming were worked out from the DNA. Across this sample there are under 250,000 clones, with 11% seen only once. The ten top clones hold 1% to 1.5% of the sample.

Sequencing input: central memory CD4+ T cells from blood. The source of this sequence is a man between 18 and 29 years old in good health. The rearranged segments are TRBV29-1 and TRBJ2-1; matching of 6 bases hints at TRBD2 as the D gene. The sequenced DNA is TGCAGCGTTGACGAAACGGGGGTCCCCCAAAAGTTCTTC. Its translation reads: CSVDETGVPQKFF.